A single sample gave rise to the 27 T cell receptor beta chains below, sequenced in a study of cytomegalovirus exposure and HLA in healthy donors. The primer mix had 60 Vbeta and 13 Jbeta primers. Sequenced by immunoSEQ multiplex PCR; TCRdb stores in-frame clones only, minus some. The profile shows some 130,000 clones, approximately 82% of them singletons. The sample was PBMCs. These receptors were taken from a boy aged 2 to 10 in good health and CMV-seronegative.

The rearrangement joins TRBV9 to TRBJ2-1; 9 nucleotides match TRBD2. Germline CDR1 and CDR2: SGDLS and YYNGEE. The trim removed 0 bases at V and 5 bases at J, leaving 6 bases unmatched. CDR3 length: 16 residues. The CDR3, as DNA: TGTGCCAGCAGCGTAGGGGCAGCGGGAGGTCACAATGAGCAGTTCTTC. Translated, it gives CASSVGAAGGHNEQFF.

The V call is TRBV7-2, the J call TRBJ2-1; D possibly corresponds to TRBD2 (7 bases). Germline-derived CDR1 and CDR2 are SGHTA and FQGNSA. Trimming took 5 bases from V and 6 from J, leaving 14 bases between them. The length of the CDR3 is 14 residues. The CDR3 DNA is TGTGCCAGCAGCGTTAGTAGGGGGGGCAATGAGCAGTTCTTC. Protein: CASSVSRGGNEQFF.

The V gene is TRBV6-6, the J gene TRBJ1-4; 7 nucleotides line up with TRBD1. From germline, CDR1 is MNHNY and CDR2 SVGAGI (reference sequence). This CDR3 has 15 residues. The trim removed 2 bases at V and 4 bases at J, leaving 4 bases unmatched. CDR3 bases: TGTGCCAGCAGTTACCCGGGACAGCTTAATGAAAAACTGTTTTTT. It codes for CASSYPGQLNEKLFF.

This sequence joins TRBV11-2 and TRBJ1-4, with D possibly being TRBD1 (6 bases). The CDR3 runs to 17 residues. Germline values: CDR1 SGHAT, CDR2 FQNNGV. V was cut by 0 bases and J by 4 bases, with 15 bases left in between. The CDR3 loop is CASSLDLRQVFNEKLFF. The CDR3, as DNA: TGTGCCAGCAGCTTAGATCTCCGACAGGTCTTTAATGAAAAACTGTTTTTT. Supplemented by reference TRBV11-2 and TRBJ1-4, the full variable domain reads EAGVAQSPRYKIIEKRQSVAFWCNPISGHATLYWYQQILGQGPKLLIQFQNNGVVDDSQLPKDRFSAERLKGVDSTLKIQPAKLEDSAVYLCASSLDLRQVFNEKLFFGSGTQLSVL.

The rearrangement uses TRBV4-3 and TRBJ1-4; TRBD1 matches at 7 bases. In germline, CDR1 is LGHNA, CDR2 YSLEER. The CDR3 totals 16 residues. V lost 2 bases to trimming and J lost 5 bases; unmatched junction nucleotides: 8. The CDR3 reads CASSQFGTDTNEKLFF. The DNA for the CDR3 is TGCGCCAGCAGCCAATTTGGGACAGATACCAATGAAAAACTGTTTTTT.

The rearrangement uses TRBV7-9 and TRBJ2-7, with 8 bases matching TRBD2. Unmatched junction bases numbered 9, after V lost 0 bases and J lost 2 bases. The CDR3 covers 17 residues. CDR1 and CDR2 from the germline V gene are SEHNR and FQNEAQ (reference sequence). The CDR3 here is CASSLAPRGGLTYEQYF. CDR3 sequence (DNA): TGTGCCAGCAGCTTAGCCCCCCGGGGGGGGCTCACCTACGAGCAGTACTTC.

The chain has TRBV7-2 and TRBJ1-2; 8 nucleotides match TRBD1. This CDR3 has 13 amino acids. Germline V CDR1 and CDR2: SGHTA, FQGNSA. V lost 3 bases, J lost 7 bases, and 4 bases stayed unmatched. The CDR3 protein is CASSLTGDRGYTF. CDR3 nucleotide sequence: TGTGCCAGCAGCTTGACAGGGGATCGTGGCTACACCTTC.

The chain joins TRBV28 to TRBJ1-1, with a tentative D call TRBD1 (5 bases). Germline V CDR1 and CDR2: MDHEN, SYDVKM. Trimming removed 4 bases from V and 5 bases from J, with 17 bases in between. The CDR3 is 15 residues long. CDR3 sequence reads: CASSSPSGGRTEAFF. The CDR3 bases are TGTGCCAGCAGTTCACCCTCTGGGGGGAGAACTGAAGCTTTCTTT. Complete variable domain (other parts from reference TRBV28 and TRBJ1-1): DVKVTQSSRYLVKRTGEKVFLECVQDMDHENMFWYRQDPGLGLRLIYFSYDVKMKEKGDIPEGYSVSREKKERFSLILESASTNQTSMYLCASSSPSGGRTEAFFGQGTRLTVV.

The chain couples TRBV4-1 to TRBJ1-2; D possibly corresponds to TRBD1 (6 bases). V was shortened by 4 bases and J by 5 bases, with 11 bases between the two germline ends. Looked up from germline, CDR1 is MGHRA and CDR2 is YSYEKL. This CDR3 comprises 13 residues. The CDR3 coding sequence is TGCGCCAGCAGCCTCCACCAGGGGTATGGCTACACCTTC. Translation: CASSLHQGYGYTF.

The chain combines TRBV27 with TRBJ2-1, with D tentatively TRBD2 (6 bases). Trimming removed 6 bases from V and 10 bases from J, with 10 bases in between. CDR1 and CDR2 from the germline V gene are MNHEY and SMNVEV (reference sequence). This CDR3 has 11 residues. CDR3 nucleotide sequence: TGTGCCAGCAGCGGGGGTTTCGAGCAGTTCTTC. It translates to CASSGGFEQFF.

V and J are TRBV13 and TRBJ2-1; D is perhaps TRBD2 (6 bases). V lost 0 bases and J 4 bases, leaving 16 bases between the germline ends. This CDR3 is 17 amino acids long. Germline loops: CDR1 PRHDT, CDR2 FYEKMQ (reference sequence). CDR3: CASSLGNSGERYNEQFF. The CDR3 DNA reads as TGTGCCAGCAGCTTAGGCAATAGCGGTGAAAGGTACAATGAGCAGTTCTTC.

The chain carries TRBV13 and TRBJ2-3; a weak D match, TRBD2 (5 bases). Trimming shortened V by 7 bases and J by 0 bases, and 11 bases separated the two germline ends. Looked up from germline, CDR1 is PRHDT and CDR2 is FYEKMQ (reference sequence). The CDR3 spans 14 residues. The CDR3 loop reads CASKKRTSTDTQYF. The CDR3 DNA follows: TGTGCCAGCAAGAAGCGGACTAGCACAGATACGCAGTATTTT.

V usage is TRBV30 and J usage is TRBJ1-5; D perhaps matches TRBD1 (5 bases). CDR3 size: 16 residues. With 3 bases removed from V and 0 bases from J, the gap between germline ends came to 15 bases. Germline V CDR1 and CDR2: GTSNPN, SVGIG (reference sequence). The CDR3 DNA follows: TGTGCCTGGAGCCGGGGGGGAGGGTATAGCAATCAGCCCCAGCATTTT. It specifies CAWSRGGGYSNQPQHF. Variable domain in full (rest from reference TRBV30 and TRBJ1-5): SQTIHQWPATLVQPVGSPLSLECTVEGTSNPNLYWYRQAAGRGLQLLFYSVGIGQISSEVPQNLSASRPQDRQFILSSKKLLLSDSGFYLCAWSRGGGYSNQPQHFGDGTRLSIL.

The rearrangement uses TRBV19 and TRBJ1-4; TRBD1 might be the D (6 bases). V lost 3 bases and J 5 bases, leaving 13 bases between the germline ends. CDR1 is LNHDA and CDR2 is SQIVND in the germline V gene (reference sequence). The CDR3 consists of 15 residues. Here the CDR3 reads CASSMVGAKNEKLFF. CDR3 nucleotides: TGTGCCAGTAGTATGGTGGGGGCCAAGAATGAAAAACTGTTTTTT.

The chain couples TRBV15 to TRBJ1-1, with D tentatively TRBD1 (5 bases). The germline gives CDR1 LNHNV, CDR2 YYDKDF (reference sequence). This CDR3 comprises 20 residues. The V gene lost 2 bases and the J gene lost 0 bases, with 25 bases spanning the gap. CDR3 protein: CATSRSITGIPGGLNTEAFF. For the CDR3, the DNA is TGTGCCACCAGCAGATCAATCACCGGAATACCCGGGGGGTTGAACACTGAAGCTTTCTTT.

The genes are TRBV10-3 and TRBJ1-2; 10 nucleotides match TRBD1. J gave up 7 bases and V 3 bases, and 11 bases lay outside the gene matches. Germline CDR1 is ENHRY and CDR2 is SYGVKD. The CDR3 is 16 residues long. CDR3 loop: CAISDSTRQGARGYTF. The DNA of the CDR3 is TGTGCCATCAGTGACTCAACAAGACAGGGGGCTCGTGGCTACACCTTC.

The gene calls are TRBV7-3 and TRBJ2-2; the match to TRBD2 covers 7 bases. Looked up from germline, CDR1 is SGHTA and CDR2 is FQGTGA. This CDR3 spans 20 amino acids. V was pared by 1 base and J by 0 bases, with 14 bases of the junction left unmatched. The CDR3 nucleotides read TGTGCCAGCAGCTTAATTCGGGGCTGGGGGGAGGGCCCGAACACCGGGGAGCTGTTTTTT. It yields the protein CASSLIRGWGEGPNTGELFF.

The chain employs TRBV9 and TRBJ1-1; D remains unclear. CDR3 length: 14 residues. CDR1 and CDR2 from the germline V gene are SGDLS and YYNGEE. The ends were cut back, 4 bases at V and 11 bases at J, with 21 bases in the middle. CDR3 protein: CASSPRTDSRVAFF. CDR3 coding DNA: TGTGCCAGCAGCCCCCGAACGGACTCAAGAGTGGCTTTCTTT.

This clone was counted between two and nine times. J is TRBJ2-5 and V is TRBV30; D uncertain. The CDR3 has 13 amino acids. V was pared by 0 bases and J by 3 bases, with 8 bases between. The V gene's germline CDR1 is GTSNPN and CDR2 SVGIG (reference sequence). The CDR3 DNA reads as TGTGCCTGGAGTGTCCGACTGGAAGAGACCCAGTACTTC. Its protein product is CAWSVRLEETQYF.

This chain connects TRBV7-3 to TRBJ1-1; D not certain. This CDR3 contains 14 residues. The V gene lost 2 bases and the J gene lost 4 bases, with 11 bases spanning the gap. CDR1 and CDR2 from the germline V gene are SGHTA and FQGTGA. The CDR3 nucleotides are TGTGCCAGCAGCTTAGAACACCCGGGCACTGAAGCTTTCTTT. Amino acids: CASSLEHPGTEAFF.

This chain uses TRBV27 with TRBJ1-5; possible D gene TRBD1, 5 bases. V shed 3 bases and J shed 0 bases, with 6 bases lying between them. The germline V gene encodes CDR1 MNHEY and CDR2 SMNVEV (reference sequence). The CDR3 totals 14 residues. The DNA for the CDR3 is TGTGCCAGCAGTTTTCAGGGTAGCAATCAGCCCCAGCATTTT. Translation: CASSFQGSNQPQHF.

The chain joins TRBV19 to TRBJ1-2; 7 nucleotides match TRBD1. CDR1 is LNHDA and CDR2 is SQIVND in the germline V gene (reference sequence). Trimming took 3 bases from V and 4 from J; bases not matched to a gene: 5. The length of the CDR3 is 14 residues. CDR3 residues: CASSIPDRPYGYTF. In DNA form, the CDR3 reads TGTGCCAGTAGTATCCCGGACAGGCCCTATGGCTACACCTTC.

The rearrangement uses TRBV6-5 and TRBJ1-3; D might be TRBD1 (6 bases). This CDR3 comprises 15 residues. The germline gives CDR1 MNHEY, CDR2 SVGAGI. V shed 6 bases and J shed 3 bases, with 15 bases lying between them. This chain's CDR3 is CASSRDRLDGNTIYF. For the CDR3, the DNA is TGTGCCAGCAGCCGAGACAGGTTAGATGGAAACACCATATATTTT.

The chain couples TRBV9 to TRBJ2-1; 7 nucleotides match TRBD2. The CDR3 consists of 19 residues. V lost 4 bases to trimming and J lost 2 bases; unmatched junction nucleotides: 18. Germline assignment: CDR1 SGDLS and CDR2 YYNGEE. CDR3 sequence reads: CASSISREAPGATYNEQFF. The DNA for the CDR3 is TGTGCCAGCAGCATCAGTCGGGAGGCCCCCGGAGCGACCTACAATGAGCAGTTCTTC.

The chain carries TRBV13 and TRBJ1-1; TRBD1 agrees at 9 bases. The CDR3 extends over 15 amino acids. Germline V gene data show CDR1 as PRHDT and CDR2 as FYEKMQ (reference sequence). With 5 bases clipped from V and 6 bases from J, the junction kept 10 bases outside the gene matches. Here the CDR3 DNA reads TGTGCCAGCAGCATTCCACCGGACAGGGGTCCTGAAGCTTTCTTT. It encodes CASSIPPDRGPEAFF.

In DNA form, the CDR3 reads TGTGCCAGCAGCTCCACCTTGGGGGGCACTGAAGCTTTCTTT. Translating gives CASSSTLGGTEAFF. The chain combines TRBV7-9 with TRBJ1-1; D is perhaps TRBD1 (5 bases). The length of the CDR3 is 14 residues. CDR1 is SEHNR, CDR2 FQNEAQ, per germline (reference sequence). With 4 bases removed from V and 4 bases from J, the gap between germline ends came to 13 bases.

CDR3 nucleotide sequence: TGTGCCAGCAGCTTAGCCCCGACAGGGGTCATTGAAAAACTGTTTTTT. Amino acids: CASSLAPTGVIEKLFF. The chain carries TRBV7-6 and TRBJ1-4, with TRBD1 identical over 8 bases. The CDR3 has 16 amino acids. Per germline, CDR1 SGHVS and CDR2 FNYEAQ. V lost 0 bases and J lost 7; bases outside the gene matches: 7. Full variable domain (remainder filled in from reference TRBV7-6 and TRBJ1-4): GAGVSQSPRYKVTKRGQDVALRCDPISGHVSLYWYRQALGQGPEFLTYFNYEAQQDKSGLPNDRFSAERPEGSISTLTIQRTEQRDSAMYRCASSLAPTGVIEKLFFGSGTQLSVL.